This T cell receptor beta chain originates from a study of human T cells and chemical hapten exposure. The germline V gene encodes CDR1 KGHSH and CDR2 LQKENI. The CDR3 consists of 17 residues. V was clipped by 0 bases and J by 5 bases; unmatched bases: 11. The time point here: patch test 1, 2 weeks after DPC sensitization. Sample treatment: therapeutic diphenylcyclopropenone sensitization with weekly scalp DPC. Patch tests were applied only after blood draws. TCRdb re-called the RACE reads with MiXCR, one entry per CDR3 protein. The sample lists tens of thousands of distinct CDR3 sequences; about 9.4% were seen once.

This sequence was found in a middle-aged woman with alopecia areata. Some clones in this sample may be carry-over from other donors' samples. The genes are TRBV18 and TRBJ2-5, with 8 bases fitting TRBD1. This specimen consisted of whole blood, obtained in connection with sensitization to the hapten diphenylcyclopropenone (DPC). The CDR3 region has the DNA TGTGCCAGCTCACCACCGGGTAGTACAGGGGGTTTCGAGACCCAGTACTTC. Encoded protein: CASSPPGSTGGFETQYF.